The 21 T cell receptor beta chains below were found in one sample sequenced in a study of CXCR3-negative and CXCR3-positive naive CD8 T cells. Study outcomes and limitations: When CXCR3-positive naive cells were set against CXCR3-negative naive cells, the former had more hydrophobic TRB CDR3s.

No antigens are known for them. Libraries were UMI-labeled 5' RACE TRB cDNA. TCRdb re-called the 5' RACE reads and catalogs CDR3 proteins one per entry, DNA excluded. The repertoire table contains around 63,000 distinct CDR3 sequences. The material sequenced was naive CXCR3+ CD8+ T cells from blood. The subset here: CD45RO-CCR7+CD27+CD95- naive CD8+ T cells expressing CXCR3 (TNR3+). These receptors originate from a human donor in good health. Some clones in this sample may be carry-over from other donors' samples.

The genes are TRBV29-1 and TRBJ2-7. The CDR3 has 13 residues. In germline, CDR1 is SQVTM, CDR2 ANQGSEA. Here the CDR3 reads CSVVGRSSYEQYF.

This sequence joins TRBV7-2 and TRBJ2-1; lacking DNA, the TRBD2 call made by TCRdb goes unchecked. Germline CDR1 and CDR2: SGHTA and FQGNSA. The CDR3 consists of 15 residues. This CDR3 reads CASSLGVAGYNEQFF.

The chain uses TRBV12-3 or TRBV12-4 and TRBJ2-6. The CDR3 spans 13 residues. The CDR3 spells CASRRSGANVLTF.

The gene calls are TRBV29-1 and TRBJ2-7; TCRdb selects TRBD2, and the lack of DNA leaves this call unchecked. The length of the CDR3 is 15 residues. Germline CDR1 is SQVTM and CDR2 is ANQGSEA. CDR3 residues: CSVARAGASLDEQYF.

The chain carries TRBV7-7 and TRBJ2-5; without DNA, the TCRdb call of TRBD2 cannot be checked. This CDR3 spans 16 amino acids. The V gene's germline CDR1 is SSHAT and CDR2 FNYEAQ (reference sequence). The CDR3 protein is CASSPIAGGSEETQYF.

The V and J genes are TRBV20-1 and TRBJ2-2; the TCRdb call, TRBD1, lacks DNA for checking. Germline V gene data show CDR1 as DFQATT and CDR2 as SNEGSKA (reference sequence). CDR3 length: 11 amino acids. The CDR3 spells CSVGGTGELFF.

The V and J genes are TRBV20-1 and TRBJ1-1; TCRdb designates TRBD1, a call that cannot be tested without DNA. Germline CDR1 is DFQATT and CDR2 is SNEGSKA (reference sequence). The CDR3 covers 13 residues. CDR3 sequence: CSARPTGGTEAFF.

V usage is TRBV4-1 and J usage is TRBJ2-7. There are 14 residues in the CDR3. The germline gives CDR1 MGHRA, CDR2 YSYEKL. CDR3 protein: CASSSWTNSYEQYF.

The gene calls are TRBV28 and TRBJ1-1; there is no DNA to check the TCRdb D call of TRBD1. The CDR3 contains 13 residues. From germline, CDR1 is MDHEN and CDR2 SYDVKM. This chain's CDR3 is CASTPETRSEAFF.

The chain uses TRBV6-2 or TRBV6-3 and TRBJ2-2; TCRdb lists TRBD1, though no DNA is available to test this call. Germline-derived CDR1 and CDR2 are MNHEY and SVGEGT. The CDR3 contains 15 residues. CDR3 loop: CASSYSPGYTGELFF.

The chain has TRBV7-9 and TRBJ1-6; absent DNA, TCRdb's TRBD1 call cannot be checked. Germline V CDR1 and CDR2: SEHNR, FQNEAQ (reference sequence). The CDR3 totals 15 residues. The CDR3: CASRLGRGINSPLHF. Complete variable domain (other parts from reference TRBV7-9 and TRBJ1-6): DTGVSQNPRHKITKRGQNVTFRCDPISEHNRLYWYRQTLGQGPEFLTYFQNEAQLEKSRLLSDRFSAERPKGSFSTLEIQRTEQGDSAMYLCASRLGRGINSPLHFGNGTRLTVT.

This chain uses TRBV5-6 with TRBJ2-5; lacking DNA, the TRBD1 call made by TCRdb goes unchecked. CDR1 is SGHDT and CDR2 is YYEEEE in the germline V gene. The CDR3 spans 16 residues. This chain's CDR3 is CASSLATGGPQETQYF.

The J gene is TRBJ2-3, the V gene TRBV6-4; TCRdb reports TRBD2, a call that lacks DNA to check it against. This CDR3 is 14 amino acids long. From germline, CDR1 is MRHNA and CDR2 SNTAGT. The CDR3 here is CASSRSGSTDTQYF.

The chain is built from TRBV4-3 and TRBJ2-3. Germline V CDR1 and CDR2: LGHNA, YSLEER. The CDR3 sequence is 17 residues long. CDR3 region: CASSQETVTGGADTQYF.

This chain links TRBV28 with TRBJ2-3; the D call from TCRdb, TRBD1, cannot be confirmed without DNA. The CDR3 sequence is 16 residues long. Germline V gene data show CDR1 as MDHEN and CDR2 as SYDVKM. CDR3 region: CASSSGRGPSTDTQYF.

The chain uses TRBV29-1 and TRBJ2-4; without DNA, the TCRdb call of TRBD1 cannot be checked. This CDR3 comprises 14 residues. Germline CDR1 and CDR2: SQVTM and ANQGSEA. This CDR3 is CSARGGGLKNIQYF.

The chain employs TRBV18 and TRBJ2-1; there is no DNA to check the TCRdb D call of TRBD1. The CDR3 loop spans 15 amino acids. Germline V gene lookup returns CDR1 KGHSH and CDR2 LQKENI. CDR3 loop: CASSPGRGRHNEQFF.

V and J are TRBV5-6 and TRBJ1-5; the D call of TRBD1 rests on TCRdb alone, since no DNA is present to check it. The CDR3 totals 15 residues. The germline V gene has CDR1 SGHDT and CDR2 YYEEEE. CDR3 sequence: CASREKTGVGQPQHF.

Frequency places this clonotype as medium-sized (0.01 to 0.1%). This chain uses TRBV30 with TRBJ1-4. The length of the CDR3 is 15 residues. Germline V gene sequence: CDR1 GTSNPN, CDR2 SVGIG (reference sequence). The CDR3 spells CAWSVRGLDHEKLFF.

The CDR3 sequence is CASSQVWTGSTEAFF. This chain joins TRBV4-3 and TRBJ1-1; TCRdb's D gene call, TRBD1, goes unchecked for lack of DNA. CDR1 LGHNA and CDR2 YSLEER come from the germline V gene. This CDR3 spans 15 amino acids.

The CDR3: CSASTYNEQFF. J is TRBJ2-1 and V is TRBV29-1; TCRdb's D gene call, TRBD2, goes unchecked for lack of DNA. The CDR3 runs to 11 residues. Per germline, CDR1 SQVTM and CDR2 ANQGSEA.